The clone carrying this T cell receptor beta chain was found once. The repertoire was sequenced with immunoSEQ multiplex PCR; TCRdb's copy has only in-frame clones and lacks some. This sample yields millions of clones, of which about 92% are seen a single time; more than 1.5% belongs to the top ten. The source of the sample is a study of shared clonotypes between healthy human individuals. CD45RO negativity and positive selection for CCR7 defined naive CD8 cells, a population that excluded terminally differentiated effector memory CD45RA+ cells. This CDR3 has 19 amino acids. V was clipped by 0 bases and J by 0 bases, with 20 bases between them. Germline V gene data show CDR1 as KGHSH and CDR2 as LQKENI.

Sequencing input: naive CD8+ T cells from PBMCs. This clonotype was obtained from a man younger than 30 in good health. Some clones in this sample may be carry-over from other donors' samples. The chain combines TRBV18 with TRBJ1-2, with D uncertain. The CDR3 DNA follows: TGTGCCAGCTCACCACCGGGTCGGATTATTACCGCCTCTAACTATGGCTACACCTTC. It translates to CASSPPGRIITASNYGYTF. Drawing the rest from reference TRBV18 and TRBJ1-2, the complete variable domain is NAGVMQNPRHLVRRRGQEARLRCSPMKGHSHVYWYRQLPEEGLKFMVYLQKENIIDESGMPKERFSAEFPKEGPSILRIQQVVRGDSAAYFCASSPPGRIITASNYGYTFGSGTRLTVV.